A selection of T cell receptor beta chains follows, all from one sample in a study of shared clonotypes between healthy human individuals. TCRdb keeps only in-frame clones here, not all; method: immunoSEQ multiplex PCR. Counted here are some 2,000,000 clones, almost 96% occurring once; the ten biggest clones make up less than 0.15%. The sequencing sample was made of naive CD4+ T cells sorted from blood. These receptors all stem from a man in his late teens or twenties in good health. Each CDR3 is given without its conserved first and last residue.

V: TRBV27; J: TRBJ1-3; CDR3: ASSSTGNSGNTIY
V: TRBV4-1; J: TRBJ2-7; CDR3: ASSQDEGGDYEQY
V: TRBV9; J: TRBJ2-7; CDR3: ASSVGGLSNEQY
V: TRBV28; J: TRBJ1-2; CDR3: ASSFHVNYGYT
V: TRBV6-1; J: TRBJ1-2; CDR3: ASSWTGNNYGYT
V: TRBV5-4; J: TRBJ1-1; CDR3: ASSLDSGAGTEAF
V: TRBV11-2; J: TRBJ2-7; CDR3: ASSLGLYEQY
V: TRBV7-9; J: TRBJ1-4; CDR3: ASSPGQGNEKLF
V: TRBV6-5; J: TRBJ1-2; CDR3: ASSYSNNYGYT
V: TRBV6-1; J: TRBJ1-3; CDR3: ASSEALIISGNTIY
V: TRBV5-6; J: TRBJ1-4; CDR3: ASSPGLPGGHEKLF
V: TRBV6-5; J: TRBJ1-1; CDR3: ASSRLRGYTEAF
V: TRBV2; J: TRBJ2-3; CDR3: ASSAQGQRADTQY
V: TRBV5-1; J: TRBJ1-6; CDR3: ASGESSSYNSPLH
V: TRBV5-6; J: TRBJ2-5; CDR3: ASSLVKGGVFGETQY
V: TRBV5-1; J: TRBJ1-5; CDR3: ASSLEGTPNQPQH
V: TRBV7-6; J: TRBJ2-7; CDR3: ASSLGTGVTSEQY
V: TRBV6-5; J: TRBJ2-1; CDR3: ASRAGTSGMSEQF
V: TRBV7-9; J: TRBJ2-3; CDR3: ASSLQPTSGRGGTDTQY
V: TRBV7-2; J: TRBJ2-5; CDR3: ASSFGRALGTQY
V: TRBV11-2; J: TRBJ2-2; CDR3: ASSPAPRGDTGELF
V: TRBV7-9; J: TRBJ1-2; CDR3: ASNLAGTALLA
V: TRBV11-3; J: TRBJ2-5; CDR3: ASSATSGGHQETQY
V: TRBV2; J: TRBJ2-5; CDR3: ASLQQETQY
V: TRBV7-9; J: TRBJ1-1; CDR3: ASSSRPDPEAF
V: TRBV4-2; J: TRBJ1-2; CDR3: ASSQDFAQYGYT
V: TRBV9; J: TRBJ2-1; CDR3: ASSPLGGSYNEQF
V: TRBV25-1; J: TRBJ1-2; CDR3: ASSELGQEYNYGYT
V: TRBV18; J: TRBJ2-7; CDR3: ASSPLTGSIYEQY
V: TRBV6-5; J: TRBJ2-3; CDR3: ASSYSAGPSTDTQY
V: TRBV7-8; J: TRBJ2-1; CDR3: ASSPSLAGGDNEQF
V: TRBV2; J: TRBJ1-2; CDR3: ASSVGAGNGYT
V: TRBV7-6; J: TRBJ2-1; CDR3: ASSLGLEGGEQF
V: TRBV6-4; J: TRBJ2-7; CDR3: ASSQGTGVRSYEQY
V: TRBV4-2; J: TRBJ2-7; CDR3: ASSQDAGVKEQY
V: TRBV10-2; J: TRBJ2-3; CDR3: ASRTGSTDTQY
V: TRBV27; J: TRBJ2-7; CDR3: ASSLLGTGGYEQY
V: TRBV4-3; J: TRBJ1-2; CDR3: ASSQGTPGGRGYT
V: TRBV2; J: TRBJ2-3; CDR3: ASSIGGHSSTDTQY
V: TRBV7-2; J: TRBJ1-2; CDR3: ASSSTSRGRGGGT
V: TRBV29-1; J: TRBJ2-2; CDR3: SVAEPGLAGGETGELF
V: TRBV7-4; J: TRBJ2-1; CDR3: ASSFGLADSYNEQF
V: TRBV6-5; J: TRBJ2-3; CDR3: ASSYGQGRNTQY
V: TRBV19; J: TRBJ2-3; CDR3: ASSRQSGTTDTQY
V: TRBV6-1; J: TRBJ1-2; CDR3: ASSVGTGAWPRYT
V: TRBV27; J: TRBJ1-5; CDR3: ASRRTGGQPQH